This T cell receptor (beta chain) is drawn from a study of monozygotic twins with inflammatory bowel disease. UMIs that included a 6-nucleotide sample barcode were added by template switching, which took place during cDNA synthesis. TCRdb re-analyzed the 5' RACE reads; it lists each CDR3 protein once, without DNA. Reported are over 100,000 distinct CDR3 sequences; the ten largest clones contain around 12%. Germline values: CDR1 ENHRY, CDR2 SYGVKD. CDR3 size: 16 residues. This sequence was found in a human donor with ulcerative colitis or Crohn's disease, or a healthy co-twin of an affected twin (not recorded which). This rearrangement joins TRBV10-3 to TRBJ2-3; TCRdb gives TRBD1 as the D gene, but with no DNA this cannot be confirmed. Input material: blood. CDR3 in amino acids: CAISSQGKTSTDTQYF.